This TCR beta chain was documented in a study of blood T cell repertoires in COVID-19. The sample holds one count of this clone. Repertoires were generated with immunoSEQ multiplex PCR, while TCRdb's copy carries only in-frame clones and drops some. The table includes approximately 12,000 clones, roughly 82% detected once. The TCR sequence derives from a woman aged 55 to 70 with acute or convalescent COVID-19. The sequenced material came from peripheral blood.

DNA for the CDR3: TGTGCCAGCAGCCGATCCGGGGGCTACGAGCAGTACTTC. Translated, it gives CASSRSGGYEQYF. The chain recombines TRBV7-2 with TRBJ2-7; D is possibly TRBD2 (6 bases). V lost 5 bases and J 3 bases, leaving 11 bases between the germline ends. The germline gives CDR1 SGHTA, CDR2 FQGNSA. CDR3 length: 13 residues.